Each of the 28 T cell receptor beta chains below was sequenced from the same sample in a study of CD8 T cells in Susac syndrome. Reverse transcription used about 0.45 to 1 ug RNA and random hexamers. TCRdb re-called the immunoSEQ multiplex PCR reads with MiXCR, one entry per CDR3 protein. The sample has 100,000 to 150,000 distinct CDR3 sequences; about 96% are singletons. Sequenced: CD4+ T cells from PBMCs. The receptors derive from a human donor in good health.

V is TRBV6-5 and J is TRBJ2-7; D is possibly TRBD1 (6 bases). Germline lookup yields CDR1 MNHEY and CDR2 SVGAGI. The germline V and J ends were trimmed by 6 bases and 2 bases, with 14 bases remaining between them. The CDR3 spans 14 residues. CDR3: CASSNTGNPYEQYF. The CDR3 coding sequence is TGTGCCAGCAGCAACACAGGGAATCCCTACGAGCAGTACTTC.

V gene TRBV6-2 or TRBV6-3 combines with J gene TRBJ2-6; the D is unclear. Germline values: CDR1 MNHEY, CDR2 SVGEGT. CDR3 length: 16 residues. V lost 6 bases to trimming and J lost 1 base, with 13 bases between them. CDR3 nucleotide sequence: TGTGCCAGCAGCGCCCCCGGACGGTCTGGGGCCAACGTCCTGACTTTC. Its translation: CASSAPGRSGANVLTF.

This chain links TRBV5-1 with TRBJ2-7, with a weak D call TRBD1 (6 bases). The CDR3 consists of 14 residues. Trimming took off 4 bases at V and 6 bases at J, with 17 bases between the two ends. Germline V gene lookup returns CDR1 SGHRS and CDR2 YFSETQ. CDR3 DNA sequence: TGCGCCAGCAGCCGGAACAGGGCCCGACGCGAGCAGTACTTC. It yields the protein CASSRNRARREQYF.

The CDR3 region has the DNA TGTGCCAGCTCACCCCCAGGGACCATGAACACTGAAGCTTTCTTT. It translates to CASSPPGTMNTEAFF. V usage is TRBV18 and J usage is TRBJ1-1; D perhaps matches TRBD1 (5 bases). Trimming stripped 3 bases from V and 0 bases from J, with 11 bases between. The germline V gene has CDR1 KGHSH and CDR2 LQKENI. This CDR3 is 15 amino acids long. Full variable domain (rest looked up from reference TRBV18 and TRBJ1-1): NAGVMQNPRHLVRRRGQEARLRCSPMKGHSHVYWYRQLPEEGLKFMVYLQKENIIDESGMPKERFSAEFPKEGPSILRIQQVVRGDSAAYFCASSPPGTMNTEAFFGQGTRLTVV.

V and J are TRBV7-2 and TRBJ2-3; D unresolved. The V and J ends lost 4 bases and 2 bases respectively, with 10 bases between them. The CDR3 is 14 residues long. Germline lookup yields CDR1 SGHTA and CDR2 FQGNSA. CDR3 region: CASSSAAFTDTQYF. The CDR3 DNA follows: TGTGCCAGCAGCTCAGCAGCCTTCACAGATACGCAGTATTTT.

The chain combines TRBV5-4 with TRBJ1-3; D call uncertain. The CDR3 extends over 15 amino acids. V was shortened by 1 base and J by 0 bases, with 8 bases between the two germline ends. Germline values: CDR1 SGHNT, CDR2 YYREEE (reference sequence). CDR3 sequence (DNA): TGTGCCAGCAGCTTGATTGGGGTCTCTGGAAACACCATATATTTT. Protein: CASSLIGVSGNTIYF.

The chain employs TRBV2 and TRBJ2-3; maybe TRBD2 (5 bases). The CDR3 has 13 residues. With 4 bases removed from V and 1 base from J, the gap between germline ends came to 6 bases. CDR1 and CDR2 (germline): SNHLY, FYNNEI. The CDR3 sequence is CASSAAGTDTQYF. CDR3 coding DNA: TGTGCCAGCAGTGCAGCGGGCACAGATACGCAGTATTTT.

This clonotype was seen once. V gene TRBV7-9 combines with J gene TRBJ2-1; D remains unclear. V dropped 10 bases and J dropped 0 bases, with 13 bases sitting between them. Looked up from germline, CDR1 is SEHNR and CDR2 is FQNEAQ (reference sequence). CDR3 size: 14 residues. CDR3 DNA sequence: TGTGCCACCACCCGAGTGGACTCCTACAATGAGCAGTTCTTC. Protein product: CATTRVDSYNEQFF.

The gene calls are TRBV28 and TRBJ2-5; TRBD1 matches at 8 bases. The CDR3 is made up of 14 amino acids. The trim removed 5 bases at V and 5 bases at J, leaving 7 bases unmatched. Germline V gives CDR1 MDHEN, CDR2 SYDVKM. The CDR3 DNA is TGTGCCAGCAGTCGATCAGGGGGCTTTGAGACCCAGTACTTC. It encodes CASSRSGGFETQYF.

The J gene is TRBJ2-4, the V gene TRBV5-4; possibly TRBD2 for D (7 bases). CDR1 and CDR2 (germline): SGHNT, YYREEE (reference sequence). The V gene lost 2 bases and the J gene lost 9 bases, with 12 bases spanning the gap. The length of the CDR3 is 13 residues. The CDR3 spells CASSFGGAGIQYF. CDR3 coding DNA: TGTGCCAGCAGCTTTGGGGGGGCCGGCATTCAGTACTTC.

This clonotype has just one count. This chain uses TRBV15 with TRBJ1-2; 7 positions agree with TRBD1. The length of the CDR3 is 14 residues. J gave up 7 bases and V 8 bases, and 13 bases lay outside the gene matches. Germline CDR1 reads LNHNV; CDR2 reads YYDKDF (reference sequence). CDR3 nucleotide sequence: TGTGCCACCGGCTACGACAGGGCTAAGATTGGCTACACCTTC. Translating gives CATGYDRAKIGYTF.

This chain joins TRBV15 and TRBJ2-5; TRBD2 is a possible D gene (5 bases). Germline-derived CDR1 and CDR2 are LNHNV and YYDKDF (reference sequence). This CDR3 region has 14 residues. The V and J ends lost 0 bases and 5 bases respectively, with 10 bases between them. The CDR3 DNA reads as TGTGCCACCAGCAGAGATAAGACGGGGGAGACCCAGTACTTC. Translated: CATSRDKTGETQYF.

In the case of this clonotype: Germline is not matched at one junction end, which may reflect a read error. CDR3 in amino acids: CANSAGASGSADTQYF. CDR3 DNA sequence: TGTGCCAACAGCGCCGGCGCTAGCGGGAGTGCAGATACGCAGTATTTT. This chain connects TRBV9 to TRBJ2-3, with 10 positions matching TRBD2. The CDR3 spans 16 residues. The germline gives CDR1 SGDLS, CDR2 YYNGEE.

This rearrangement joins TRBV29-1 to TRBJ1-1, with D maybe TRBD1 (5 bases). There are 13 residues in the CDR3. V lost 4 bases and J 1 base, leaving 10 bases between the germline ends. Germline V gene data show CDR1 as SQVTM and CDR2 as ANQGSEA. Written as DNA, the CDR3 is TGCAGCGTTGCCTTGCAGGGGAACACTGAAGCTTTCTTT. This sequence encodes CSVALQGNTEAFF.

This chain connects TRBV7-2 to TRBJ2-7, with 9 bases lining up with TRBD2. The V gene end was trimmed by 5 bases and the J gene end by 2 bases; junction bases not matched to a gene: 4. Germline CDR1 and CDR2: SGHTA and FQGNSA. CDR3 length: 14 amino acids. For the CDR3, the DNA is TGTGCCAGCAGCGACACTAGCGGGCCCTACGAGCAGTACTTC. This translates into CASSDTSGPYEQYF. The full variable domain, completed using reference TRBV7-2 and TRBJ2-7, is GAGVSQSPSNKVTEKGKDVELRCDPISGHTALYWYRQSLGQGLEFLIYFQGNSAPDKSGLPSDRFSAERTGGSVSTLTIQRTQQEDSAVYLCASSDTSGPYEQYFGPGTRLTVT.

The V and J genes are TRBV7-9 and TRBJ2-1; D uncertain. This CDR3 has 15 amino acids. Trimming stripped 2 bases from V and 3 bases from J, with 11 bases between. Per the germline V gene, CDR1 is SEHNR and CDR2 is FQNEAQ (reference sequence). The CDR3 coding sequence is TGTGCCAGCAGCTTAAGAGGTCTGCACTACAATGAGCAGTTCTTC. This gives the protein CASSLRGLHYNEQFF.

The genes are TRBV14 and TRBJ1-1; TRBD1 agrees at 7 bases. V lost 6 bases to trimming and J lost 2 bases; unmatched junction nucleotides: 9. Germline V gene lookup returns CDR1 SGHDN and CDR2 FVKESK. This CDR3 region has 15 residues. This CDR3 reads CASRNSQGINTEAFF. The CDR3 nucleotides read TGTGCCAGCAGAAACTCACAGGGGATTAACACTGAAGCTTTCTTT.

The chain carries TRBV3-1 and TRBJ2-4; possibly TRBD1 for D (6 bases). The CDR3 extends over 16 amino acids. Trimming cost V 3 bases and J 1 base, with 13 bases left between them. The V gene's germline CDR1 is LGHDT and CDR2 YNNKEL (reference sequence). CDR3 sequence reads: CASSHLLRGAKNIQYF. The DNA of the CDR3 is TGTGCCAGCAGCCACCTCCTAAGGGGGGCCAAAAACATTCAGTACTTC.

The chain joins TRBV7-2 to TRBJ2-7; tentative D call: TRBD2 (5 bases). Germline assignment: CDR1 SGHTA and CDR2 FQGNSA. This CDR3 is built from 15 residues. V lost 3 bases and J lost 6, with 18 bases in between. CDR3 sequence (DNA): TGTGCCAGCAGCTTCGGGGTTCCGATCCGGGGCGAGCAGTACTTC. Translated: CASSFGVPIRGEQYF.

The CDR3 DNA sequence: TGTGCCAGTAGTATTGGTCCCCTATTCGGGACAGGGGGATACGAGCAGTACTTC. It translates to CASSIGPLFGTGGYEQYF. This sequence joins TRBV19 and TRBJ2-7; the match to TRBD1 covers 11 bases. Germline loops: CDR1 LNHDA, CDR2 SQIVND (reference sequence). The J segment lost 4 bases and the V segment lost 3 bases, leaving 14 bases of the junction unmatched. This CDR3 comprises 18 residues.

This sequence joins TRBV4-2 and TRBJ2-1, with TRBD2 as a possible D gene (5 bases). The V end lost 1 base, the J end lost 0 bases, and 22 bases lay between the germline ends. In germline, CDR1 is LGHNA, CDR2 YNFKEQ. This CDR3 is 20 amino acids long. CDR3 sequence (DNA): TGTGCCAGCAGCCAAGGAGGGCCCCGCGCGGACTGGACCTCCTACAATGAGCAGTTCTTC. Its translation is CASSQGGPRADWTSYNEQFF.

The J gene is TRBJ1-1, the V gene TRBV28; D gene uncertain. V was cut by 3 bases and J by 9 bases, with 8 bases left in between. This CDR3 is 11 amino acids long. Germline values: CDR1 MDHEN, CDR2 SYDVKM. CDR3 DNA: TGTGCCAGCAGTTTCCCCCCCCAAGCTTTCTTT. The encoded protein is CASSFPPQAFF.

Here the CDR3 reads CASSYSAMNTEAFF. Here the CDR3 DNA reads TGTGCCAGCAGCTACAGTGCAATGAACACTGAAGCTTTCTTT. The J gene is TRBJ1-1, the V gene TRBV3-1; D uncertain. CDR3 length: 14 amino acids. The V end was cut by 5 bases, the J end by 0 bases, with 10 bases between. Germline values: CDR1 LGHDT, CDR2 YNNKEL (reference sequence).

The chain recombines TRBV24-1 with TRBJ2-6; D is unclear. Germline V CDR1 and CDR2: KGHDR, SFDVKD. V gave up 6 bases and J gave up 0 bases, with 5 bases separating them. The CDR3 spans 14 residues. The CDR3 loop is CATSWGSGANVLTF. In DNA, the CDR3 is TGTGCCACCAGTTGGGGCTCTGGGGCCAACGTCCTGACTTTC.

The chain has TRBV10-3 and TRBJ2-7, with D uncertain. The germline V gene encodes CDR1 ENHRY and CDR2 SYGVKD. Trimming pared 6 bases from V and 3 bases from J, leaving 6 bases between. The CDR3 sequence is 11 residues long. Written as DNA, the CDR3 is TGTGCCATCAGAAGGAGCTACGAGCAGTACTTC. This codes for CAIRRSYEQYF.

V and J are TRBV23-1 and TRBJ1-2; D is possibly TRBD1 (6 bases). TRBV23-1 counts as an open reading frame of uncertain function. V lost 3 bases and J lost 4, with 21 bases in between. This CDR3 comprises 17 residues. CDR3 sequence reads: CASSHTTPPGHFYGYTF. DNA for the CDR3: TGCGCCAGCAGTCATACCACCCCACCGGGACATTTCTATGGCTACACCTTC.

The chain joins TRBV5-1 to TRBJ2-4; 10 nucleotides agree with TRBD1. Germline-derived CDR1 and CDR2 are SGHRS and YFSETQ. The trim removed 3 bases at V and 7 bases at J, leaving 10 bases unmatched. The CDR3 spans 16 residues. DNA of the CDR3: TGCGCCAGCAGCTCGGGACAGGGGCTTACCGGGAACATTCAGTACTTC. The encoded protein is CASSSGQGLTGNIQYF.

The count of this clonotype is one. The rearrangement links TRBV27 to TRBJ2-5; unclear D gene. This CDR3 contains 13 residues. Trimming shortened V by 6 bases and J by 1 base, and 9 bases separated the two germline ends. Germline V gene sequence: CDR1 MNHEY, CDR2 SMNVEV (reference sequence). The CDR3 DNA is TGTGCCAGCAGGACACAGATCCAAGAGACCCAGTACTTC. It codes for CASRTQIQETQYF.